This T cell receptor beta chain derives from a study of molecular identifiers for immune sequencing clone quantification. Comment on this clonotype: A much larger clone sits a single nucleotide away, making a read error possible.

Each CDR3 protein is one row after TCRdb ran MiXCR on the PCR reads. The data show more than 450,000 distinct CDR3 sequences, about 21% seen once. The CDR3 runs to 17 residues. Germline CDR1 is SEHNR and CDR2 is FQNEAQ (reference sequence). Sequencing input: naive CD8+ T cells from blood, with Jurkat cell RNA spiked in. The subset is: FACS-sorted CD8+CD4-CCR7+CD45RA+ naive T cells. The V gene is TRBV7-9, the J gene TRBJ2-6; 7 bases fit TRBD1. The TCR was taken from a human donor in good health. Some libraries in this study had Jurkat cell RNA spiked in. The CDR3 nucleotides read TGTGCCAGCAGCGGGACAGACACACTCTCTGGGGCCAGCGTCCTGACTTTC. This gives the protein CASSGTDTLSGASVLTF.